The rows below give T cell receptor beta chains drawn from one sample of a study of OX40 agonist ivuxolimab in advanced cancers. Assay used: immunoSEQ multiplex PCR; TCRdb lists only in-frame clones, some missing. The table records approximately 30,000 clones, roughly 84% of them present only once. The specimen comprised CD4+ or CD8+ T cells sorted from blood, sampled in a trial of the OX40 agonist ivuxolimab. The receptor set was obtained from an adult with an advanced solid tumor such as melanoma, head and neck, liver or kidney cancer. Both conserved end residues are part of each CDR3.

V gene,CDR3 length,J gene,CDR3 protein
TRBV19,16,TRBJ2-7,CASSIGLAGGSYEQYF
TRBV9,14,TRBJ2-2,CASSVDGDVGELFF
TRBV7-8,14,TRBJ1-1,CASSLPGGDTEAFF
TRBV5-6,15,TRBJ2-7,CASSPGTLNPYEQYF
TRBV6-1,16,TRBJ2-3,CASSEREGVSTDTQYF
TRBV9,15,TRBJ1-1,CASSVRTGMNTEAFF
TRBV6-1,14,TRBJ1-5,CASSPGISNQPQHF
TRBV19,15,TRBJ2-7,CASSIAWGQIYEQYF
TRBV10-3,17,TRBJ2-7,CAISESSRGPKLYEQYF
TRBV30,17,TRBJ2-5,CAWSQGTWYGAGETQYF
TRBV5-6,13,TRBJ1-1,CASSLGGNTEAFF
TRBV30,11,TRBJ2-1,CASDLEGAQFF
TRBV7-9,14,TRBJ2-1,CASSLGLSYNEQFF
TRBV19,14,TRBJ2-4,CASSIGSEENIQYF
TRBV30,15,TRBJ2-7,CAWSDEVRPHYEQYF
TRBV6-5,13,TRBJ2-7,CASSQGAFGEQYF
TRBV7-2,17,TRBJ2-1,CASSSFGLAAYSEEQFF
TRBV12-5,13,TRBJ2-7,CASGEDHIHEQYF
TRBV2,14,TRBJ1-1,CASSEYGRNTEAFF
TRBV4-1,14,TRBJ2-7,CASSQGRGPYEQYF
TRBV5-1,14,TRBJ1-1,CASSLGTASAEAFF
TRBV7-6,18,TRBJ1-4,CASSLGYSLGQGDEKLFF
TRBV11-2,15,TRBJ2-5,CASSPTSGGQETQYF
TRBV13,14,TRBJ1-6,CASSFTGKNSPLHF
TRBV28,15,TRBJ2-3,CASTLYDRPTDTQYF
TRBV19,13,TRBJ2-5,CASSIGREQTQYF
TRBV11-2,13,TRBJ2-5,CASSPPYQETQYF
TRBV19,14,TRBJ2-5,CASSLYPNQETQYF
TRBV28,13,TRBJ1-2,CASSLLYDYGYTF
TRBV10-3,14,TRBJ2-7,CAISSRGDSYEQYF
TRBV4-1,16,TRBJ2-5,CASSQLEGQGQETQYF
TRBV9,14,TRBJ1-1,CASSSLDRGTEAFF
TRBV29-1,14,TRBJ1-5,CSARFGRGNQPQHF
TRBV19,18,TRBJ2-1,CASSWTSGRPRSYNEQFF
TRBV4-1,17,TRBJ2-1,CASSQDPSGGAYNEQFF
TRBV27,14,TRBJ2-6,CASGQGSYANVLTF
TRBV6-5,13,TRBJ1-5,CASSYSVDQPQHF
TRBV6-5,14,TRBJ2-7,CASSYRGRTYEQYF
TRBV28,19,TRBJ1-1,CASSPPRSDRVAIYTEAFF
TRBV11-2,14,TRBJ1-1,CASSLGGGGTEAFF
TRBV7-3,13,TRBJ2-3,CASNSGGADTQYF
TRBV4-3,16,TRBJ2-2,CASSQGQGRLTGELFF
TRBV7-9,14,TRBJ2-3,CASSLNPSTDTQYF